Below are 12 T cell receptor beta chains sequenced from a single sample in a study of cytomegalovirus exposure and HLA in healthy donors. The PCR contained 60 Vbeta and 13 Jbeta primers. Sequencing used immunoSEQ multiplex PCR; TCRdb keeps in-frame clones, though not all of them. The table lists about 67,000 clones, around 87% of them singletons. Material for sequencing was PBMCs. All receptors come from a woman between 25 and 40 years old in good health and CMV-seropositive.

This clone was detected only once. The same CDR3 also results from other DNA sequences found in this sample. CDR3 amino acids: CASSLGQGAYEQYF. CDR3 bases: TGCGCCAGCAGCCTCGGACAGGGGGCCTACGAGCAGTACTTC. The chain joins TRBV5-1 to TRBJ2-5, with 10 bases that match TRBD1. With the DNA end fitting TRBJ2-7 better, the J assignment may be wrong. Germline lookup yields CDR1 SGHRS and CDR2 YFSETQ. This CDR3 has 14 amino acids.

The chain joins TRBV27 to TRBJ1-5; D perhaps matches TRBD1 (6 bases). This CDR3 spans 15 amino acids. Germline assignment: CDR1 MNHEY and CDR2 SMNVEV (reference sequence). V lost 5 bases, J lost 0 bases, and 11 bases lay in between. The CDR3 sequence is CASSTGSLSNQPQHF. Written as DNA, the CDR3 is TGTGCCAGCAGTACAGGGTCCCTTAGCAATCAGCCCCAGCATTTT.

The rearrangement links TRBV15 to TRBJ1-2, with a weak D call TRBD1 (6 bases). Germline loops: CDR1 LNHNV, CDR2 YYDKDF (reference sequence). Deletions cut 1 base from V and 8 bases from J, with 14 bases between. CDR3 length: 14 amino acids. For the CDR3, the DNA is TGTGCCACCAGCAGAGGGGGGTCAGGGGACGGCTACACCTTC. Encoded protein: CATSRGGSGDGYTF.

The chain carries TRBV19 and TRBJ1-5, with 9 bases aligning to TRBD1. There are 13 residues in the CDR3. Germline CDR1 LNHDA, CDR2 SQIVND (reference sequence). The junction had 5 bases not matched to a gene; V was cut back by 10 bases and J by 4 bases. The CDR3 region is CATGTGNNQPQHF. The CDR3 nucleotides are TGTGCCACCGGGACAGGGAATAATCAGCCCCAGCATTTT.

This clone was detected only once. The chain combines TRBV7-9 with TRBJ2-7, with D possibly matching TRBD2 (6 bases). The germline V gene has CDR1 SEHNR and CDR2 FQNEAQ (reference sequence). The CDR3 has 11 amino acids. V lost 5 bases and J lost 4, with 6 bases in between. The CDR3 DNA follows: TGTGCCAGCAGCGGGACTTACGAGCAGTACTTC. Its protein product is CASSGTYEQYF. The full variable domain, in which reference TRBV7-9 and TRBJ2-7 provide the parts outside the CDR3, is DTGVSQNPRHKITKRGQNVTFRCDPISEHNRLYWYRQTLGQGPEFLTYFQNEAQLEKSRLLSDRFSAERPKGSFSTLEIQRTEQGDSAMYLCASSGTYEQYFGPGTRLTVT.

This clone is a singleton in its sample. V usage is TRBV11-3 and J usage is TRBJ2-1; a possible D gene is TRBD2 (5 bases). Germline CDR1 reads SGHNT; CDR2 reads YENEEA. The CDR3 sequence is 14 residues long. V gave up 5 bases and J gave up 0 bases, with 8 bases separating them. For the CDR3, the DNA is TGTGCCAGCAGCGGGAGCGGCTCCTACAATGAGCAGTTCTTC. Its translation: CASSGSGSYNEQFF. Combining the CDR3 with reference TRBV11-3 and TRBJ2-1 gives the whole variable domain EAGVVQSPRYKIIEKKQPVAFWCNPISGHNTLYWYLQNLGQGPELLIRYENEEAVDDSQLPKDRFSAERLKGVDSTLKIQPAELGDSAVYLCASSGSGSYNEQFFGPGTRLTVL.

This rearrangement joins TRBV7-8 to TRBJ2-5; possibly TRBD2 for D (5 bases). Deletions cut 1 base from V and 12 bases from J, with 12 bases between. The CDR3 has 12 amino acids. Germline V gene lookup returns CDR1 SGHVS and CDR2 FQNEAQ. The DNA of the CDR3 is TGTGCCAGCAGCTTAGGAGCGGCTAGGGAGTACTTC. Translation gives CASSLGAAREYF.

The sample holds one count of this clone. This CDR3 reads CASTRGLAGVYEQFF. CDR3 in DNA: TGTGCCAGCACAAGGGGACTAGCGGGTGTTTATGAGCAGTTCTTC. This chain connects TRBV27 to TRBJ2-1, with 12 bases lining up with TRBD2. Germline V gene data show CDR1 as MNHEY and CDR2 as SMNVEV (reference sequence). This CDR3 comprises 15 residues. Unmatched junction bases numbered 9, after V lost 7 bases and J lost 8 bases.

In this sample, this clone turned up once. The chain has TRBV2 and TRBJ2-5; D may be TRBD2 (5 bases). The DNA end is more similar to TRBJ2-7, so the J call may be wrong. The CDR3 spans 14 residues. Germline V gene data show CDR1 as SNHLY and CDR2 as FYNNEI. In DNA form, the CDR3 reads TGTGCCAGCAGTGAAATGTCCGGGAACTACGAGCAGTACTTC. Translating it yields CASSEMSGNYEQYF.

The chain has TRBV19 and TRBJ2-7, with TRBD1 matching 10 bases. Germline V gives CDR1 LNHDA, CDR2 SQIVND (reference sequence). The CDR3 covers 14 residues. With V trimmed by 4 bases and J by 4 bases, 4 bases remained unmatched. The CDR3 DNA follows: TGTGCCAGTAGTACCGCGGGACAGGGGTACGAGCAGTACTTC. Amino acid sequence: CASSTAGQGYEQYF.

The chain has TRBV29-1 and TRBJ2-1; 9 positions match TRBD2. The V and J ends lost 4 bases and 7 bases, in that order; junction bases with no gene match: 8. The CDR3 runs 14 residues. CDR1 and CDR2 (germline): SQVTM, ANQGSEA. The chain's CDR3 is CSVVWLAGVNEQFF. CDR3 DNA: TGCAGCGTTGTCTGGTTAGCGGGAGTTAATGAGCAGTTCTTC.

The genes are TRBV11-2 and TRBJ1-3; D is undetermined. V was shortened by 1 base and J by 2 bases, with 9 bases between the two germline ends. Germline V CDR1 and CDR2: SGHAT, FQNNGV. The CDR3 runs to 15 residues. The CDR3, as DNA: TGTGCCAGCAGCTTAGCCTCGGGAACTGGAAACACCATATATTTT. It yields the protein CASSLASGTGNTIYF.